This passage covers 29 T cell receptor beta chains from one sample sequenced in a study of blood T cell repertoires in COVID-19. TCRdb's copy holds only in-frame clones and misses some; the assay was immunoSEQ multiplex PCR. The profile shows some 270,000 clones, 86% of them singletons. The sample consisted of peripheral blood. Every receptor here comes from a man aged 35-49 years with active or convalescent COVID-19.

This chain's CDR3 is CAWSGGVWEQYF. For the CDR3, the DNA is TGTGCCTGGAGTGGGGGGGTGTGGGAGCAGTACTTC. The chain is built from TRBV30 and TRBJ2-7; maybe TRBD2 (6 bases). V was shortened by 1 base and J by 7 bases, with 11 bases between the two germline ends. Looked up from germline, CDR1 is GTSNPN and CDR2 is SVGIG (reference sequence). This CDR3 contains 12 residues.

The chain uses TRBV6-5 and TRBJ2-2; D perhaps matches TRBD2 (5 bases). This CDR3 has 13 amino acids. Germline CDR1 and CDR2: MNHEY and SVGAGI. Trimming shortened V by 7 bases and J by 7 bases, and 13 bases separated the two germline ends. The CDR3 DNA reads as TGTGCCAGCAAGGTGGGAGTGGACGGGGAGCTGTTTTTT. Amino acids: CASKVGVDGELFF.

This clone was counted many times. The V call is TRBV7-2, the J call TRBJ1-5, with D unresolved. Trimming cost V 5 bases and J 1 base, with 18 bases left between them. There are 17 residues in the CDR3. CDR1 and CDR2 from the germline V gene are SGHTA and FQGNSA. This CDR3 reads CASSNDAGEVSNQPQHF. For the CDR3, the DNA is TGTGCCAGCAGCAACGACGCCGGGGAGGTGAGCAATCAGCCCCAGCATTTT. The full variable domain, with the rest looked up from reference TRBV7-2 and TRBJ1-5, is GAGVSQSPSNKVTEKGKDVELRCDPISGHTALYWYRQSLGQGLEFLIYFQGNSAPDKSGLPSDRFSAERTGGSVSTLTIQRTQQEDSAVYLCASSNDAGEVSNQPQHFGDGTRLSIL.

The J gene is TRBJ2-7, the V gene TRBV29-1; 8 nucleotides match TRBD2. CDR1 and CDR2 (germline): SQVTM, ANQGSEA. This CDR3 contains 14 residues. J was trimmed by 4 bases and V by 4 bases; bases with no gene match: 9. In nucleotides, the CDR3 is TGCAGCGTTGCATCGGGGGGGTCGCGATACGAGCAGTACTTC. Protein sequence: CSVASGGSRYEQYF.

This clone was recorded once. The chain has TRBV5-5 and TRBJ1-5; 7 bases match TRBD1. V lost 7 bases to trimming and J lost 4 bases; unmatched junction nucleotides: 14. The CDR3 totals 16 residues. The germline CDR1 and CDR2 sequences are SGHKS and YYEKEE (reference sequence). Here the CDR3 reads CASGPGGPRGNQPQHF. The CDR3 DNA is TGTGCCAGCGGCCCAGGGGGGCCCAGAGGGAATCAGCCCCAGCATTTT.

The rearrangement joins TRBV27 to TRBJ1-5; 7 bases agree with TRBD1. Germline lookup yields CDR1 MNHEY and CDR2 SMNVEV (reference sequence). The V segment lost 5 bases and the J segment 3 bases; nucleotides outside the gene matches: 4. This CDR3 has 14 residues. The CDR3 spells CASSPRGLNQPQHF. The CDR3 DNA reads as TGTGCCAGCAGTCCGAGGGGGCTCAATCAGCCCCAGCATTTT.

The CDR3 bases are TGTGCCAGCAGACTAAAGGGGGCTGGTACCGGGGAGCTGTTTTTT. This encodes CASRLKGAGTGELFF. This chain connects TRBV6-5 to TRBJ2-2, with 7 bases that match TRBD1. CDR1 and CDR2 (germline): MNHEY, SVGAGI. Trimming took 6 bases from V and 5 from J; bases not matched to a gene: 9. The CDR3 is 15 residues long.

The CDR3 reads CASSSTTGFGEQYF. CDR3 DNA: TGTGCCAGCAGCTCCACGACAGGTTTTGGCGAGCAGTACTTC. This chain connects TRBV11-1 to TRBJ2-7; D possibly corresponds to TRBD1 (6 bases). The CDR3 covers 14 residues. The V gene lost 4 bases and the J gene lost 6 bases, with 16 bases spanning the gap. The germline CDR1 and CDR2 sequences are SGHAT and FQDESV (reference sequence).

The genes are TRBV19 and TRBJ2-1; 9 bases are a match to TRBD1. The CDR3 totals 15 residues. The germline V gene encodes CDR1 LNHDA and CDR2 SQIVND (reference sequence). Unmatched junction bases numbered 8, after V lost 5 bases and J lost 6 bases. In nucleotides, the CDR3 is TGTGCCAGTAGTCTCGGGACAGGGAGGCTCAATGAGCAGTTCTTC. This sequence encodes CASSLGTGRLNEQFF.

CDR3 region: CASSQDVQARYSNQPQHF. In nucleotides, the CDR3 is TGCGCCAGCAGCCAAGATGTCCAGGCACGCTATAGCAATCAGCCCCAGCATTTT. J is TRBJ1-5 and V is TRBV4-1; D call uncertain. Germline V gives CDR1 MGHRA, CDR2 YSYEKL. There are 18 residues in the CDR3. The V end was cut by 0 bases, the J end by 0 bases, with 15 bases between.

CDR3 residues: CASLDGGTSAYEQFF. CDR3 nucleotide sequence: TGTGCCAGCCTCGATGGGGGGACTAGCGCCTATGAGCAGTTCTTC. V is TRBV6-5 and J is TRBJ2-1; 10 positions agree with TRBD2. The CDR3 is made up of 15 amino acids. The germline gives CDR1 MNHEY, CDR2 SVGAGI. Germline trimming cut 8 bases from V and 8 bases from J; bases unmatched to any gene: 12.

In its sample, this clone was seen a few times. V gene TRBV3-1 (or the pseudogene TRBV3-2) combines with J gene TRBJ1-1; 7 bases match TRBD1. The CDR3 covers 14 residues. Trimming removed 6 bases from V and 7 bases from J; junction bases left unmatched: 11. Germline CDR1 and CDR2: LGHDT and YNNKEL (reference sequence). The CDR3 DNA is TGTGCCAGCAGGAAAGCTTCAGGGGGAAATGAAGCTTTCTTT. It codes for CASRKASGGNEAFF.

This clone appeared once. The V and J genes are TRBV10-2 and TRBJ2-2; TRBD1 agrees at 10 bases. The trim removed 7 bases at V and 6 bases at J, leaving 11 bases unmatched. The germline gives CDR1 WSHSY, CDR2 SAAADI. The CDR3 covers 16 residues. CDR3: CASKPGTGVFAGELFF. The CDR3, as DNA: TGCGCCAGCAAACCCGGGACAGGGGTGTTCGCCGGGGAGCTGTTTTTT.

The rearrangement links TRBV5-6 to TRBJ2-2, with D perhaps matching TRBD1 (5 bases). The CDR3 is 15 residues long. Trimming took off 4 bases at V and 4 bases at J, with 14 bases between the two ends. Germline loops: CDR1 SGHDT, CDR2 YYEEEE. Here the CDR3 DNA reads TGTGCCAGCAGCCAGGGCCTAGTGATCACCGGGGAGCTGTTTTTT. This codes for CASSQGLVITGELFF. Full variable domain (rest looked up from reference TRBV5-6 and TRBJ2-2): DAGVTQSPTHLIKTRGQQVTLRCSPKSGHDTVSWYQQALGQGPQFIFQYYEEEERQRGNFPDRFSGHQFPNYSSELNVNALLLGDSALYLCASSQGLVITGELFFGEGSRLTVL.

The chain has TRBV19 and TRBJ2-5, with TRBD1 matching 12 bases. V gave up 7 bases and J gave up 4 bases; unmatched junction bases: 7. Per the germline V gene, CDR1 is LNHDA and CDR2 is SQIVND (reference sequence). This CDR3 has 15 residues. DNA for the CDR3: TGTGCCAGTAAACCGGGACAGGGGGCTAGAGAGACCCAGTACTTC. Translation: CASKPGQGARETQYF.

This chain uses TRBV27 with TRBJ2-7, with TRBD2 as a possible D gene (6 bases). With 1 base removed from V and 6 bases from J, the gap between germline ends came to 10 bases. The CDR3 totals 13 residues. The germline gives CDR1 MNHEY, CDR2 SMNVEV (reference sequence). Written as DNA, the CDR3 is TGTGCCAGCAGTTTATTGGGGGGAGGCGAGCAGTACTTC. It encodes CASSLLGGGEQYF.

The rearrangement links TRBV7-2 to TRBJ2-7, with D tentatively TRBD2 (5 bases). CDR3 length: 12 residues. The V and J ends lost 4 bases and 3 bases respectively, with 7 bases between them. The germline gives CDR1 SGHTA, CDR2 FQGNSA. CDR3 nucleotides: TGTGCCAGCAGCTATGCGGGCTACGAGCAGTACTTC. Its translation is CASSYAGYEQYF.

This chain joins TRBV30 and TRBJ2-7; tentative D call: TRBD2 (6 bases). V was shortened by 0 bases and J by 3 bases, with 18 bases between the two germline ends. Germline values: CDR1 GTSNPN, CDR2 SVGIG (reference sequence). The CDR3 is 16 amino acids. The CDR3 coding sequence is TGTGCCTGGAGTGTGGGCTTGGGGGGTCGGAGCTACGAGCAGTACTTC. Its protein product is CAWSVGLGGRSYEQYF.

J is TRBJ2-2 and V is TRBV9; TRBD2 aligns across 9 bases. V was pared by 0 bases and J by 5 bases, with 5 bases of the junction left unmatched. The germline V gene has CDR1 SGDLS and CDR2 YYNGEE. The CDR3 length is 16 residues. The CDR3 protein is CASSVAAGGPTGELFF. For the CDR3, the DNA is TGTGCCAGCAGCGTAGCGGCGGGAGGGCCAACCGGGGAGCTGTTTTTT.

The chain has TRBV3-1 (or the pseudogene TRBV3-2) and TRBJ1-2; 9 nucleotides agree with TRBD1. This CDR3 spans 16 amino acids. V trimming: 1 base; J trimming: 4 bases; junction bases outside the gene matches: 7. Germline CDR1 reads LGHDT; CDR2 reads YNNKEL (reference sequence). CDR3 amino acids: CASSQVATGGFYGYTF. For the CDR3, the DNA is TGTGCCAGCAGCCAAGTGGCTACAGGGGGCTTCTATGGCTACACCTTC.

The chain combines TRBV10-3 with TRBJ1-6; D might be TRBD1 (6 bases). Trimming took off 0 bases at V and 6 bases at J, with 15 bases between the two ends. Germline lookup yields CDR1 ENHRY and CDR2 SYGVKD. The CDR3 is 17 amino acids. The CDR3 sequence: CAISESMGQRSNSPLHF. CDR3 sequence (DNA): TGTGCCATCAGTGAGTCGATGGGACAAAGATCTAATTCACCCCTCCACTTT.

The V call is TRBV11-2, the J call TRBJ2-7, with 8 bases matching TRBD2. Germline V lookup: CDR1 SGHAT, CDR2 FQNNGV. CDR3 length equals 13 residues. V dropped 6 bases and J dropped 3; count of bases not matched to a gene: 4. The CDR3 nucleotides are TGTGCCAGCAGTGTCGGGACTAGCTACGAGCAGTACTTC. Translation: CASSVGTSYEQYF.

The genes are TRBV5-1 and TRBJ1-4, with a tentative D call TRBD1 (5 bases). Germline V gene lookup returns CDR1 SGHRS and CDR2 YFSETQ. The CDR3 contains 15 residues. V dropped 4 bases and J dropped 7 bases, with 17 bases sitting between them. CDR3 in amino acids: CASSRMSGGGEKLFF. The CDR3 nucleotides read TGCGCCAGCAGCCGGATGTCGGGGGGAGGTGAAAAACTGTTTTTT.

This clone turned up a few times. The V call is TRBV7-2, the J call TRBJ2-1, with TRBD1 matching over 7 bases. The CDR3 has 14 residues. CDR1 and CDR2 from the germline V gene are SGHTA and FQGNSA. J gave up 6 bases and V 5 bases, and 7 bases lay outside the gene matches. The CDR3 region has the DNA TGTGCCAGCAGCCCCCGGGACAGAAGCAATGAGCAGTTCTTC. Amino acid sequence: CASSPRDRSNEQFF.

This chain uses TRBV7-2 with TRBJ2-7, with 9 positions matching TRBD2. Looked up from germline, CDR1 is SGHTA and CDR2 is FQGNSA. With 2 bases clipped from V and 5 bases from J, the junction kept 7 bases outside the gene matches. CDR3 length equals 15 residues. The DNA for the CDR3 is TGTGCCAGCAGCTTACGTAGCGGGAGACGGGACGAGCAGTACTTC. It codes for CASSLRSGRRDEQYF. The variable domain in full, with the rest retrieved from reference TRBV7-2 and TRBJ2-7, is GAGVSQSPSNKVTEKGKDVELRCDPISGHTALYWYRQSLGQGLEFLIYFQGNSAPDKSGLPSDRFSAERTGGSVSTLTIQRTQQEDSAVYLCASSLRSGRRDEQYFGPGTRLTVT.

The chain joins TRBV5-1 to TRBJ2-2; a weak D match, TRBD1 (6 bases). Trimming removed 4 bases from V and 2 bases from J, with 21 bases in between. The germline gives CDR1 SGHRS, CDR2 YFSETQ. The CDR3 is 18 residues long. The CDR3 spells CASSPQTLDRTNTGELFF. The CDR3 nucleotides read TGCGCCAGCAGCCCACAAACCCTTGACAGGACCAACACCGGGGAGCTGTTTTTT.

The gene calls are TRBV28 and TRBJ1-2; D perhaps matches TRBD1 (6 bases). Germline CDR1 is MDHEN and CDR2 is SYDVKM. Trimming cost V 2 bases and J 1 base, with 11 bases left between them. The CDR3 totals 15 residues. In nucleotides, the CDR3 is TGTGCCAGCAGTTTAAGCGGGGGCGGTAACTATGGCTACACCTTC. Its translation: CASSLSGGGNYGYTF.

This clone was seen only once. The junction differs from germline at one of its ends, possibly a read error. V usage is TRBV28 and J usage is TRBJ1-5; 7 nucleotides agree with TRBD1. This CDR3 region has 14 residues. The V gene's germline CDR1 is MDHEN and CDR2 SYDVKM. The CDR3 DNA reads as TGTGCCAGCAGTTTATACCGCGGGACAGCCGGAGGTGTTTTT. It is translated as CASSLYRGTAGGVF.

This CDR3 is CASSPQPGQGDTGELFF. The CDR3 DNA reads TGTGCCAGCTCACCCCAACCGGGACAGGGAGACACCGGGGAGCTGTTTTTT. The chain uses TRBV18 and TRBJ2-2, with TRBD1 matching over 9 bases. The CDR3 length is 17 residues. CDR1 and CDR2 (germline): KGHSH, LQKENI. The J segment lost 3 bases and the V segment lost 3 bases, leaving 8 bases of the junction unmatched.